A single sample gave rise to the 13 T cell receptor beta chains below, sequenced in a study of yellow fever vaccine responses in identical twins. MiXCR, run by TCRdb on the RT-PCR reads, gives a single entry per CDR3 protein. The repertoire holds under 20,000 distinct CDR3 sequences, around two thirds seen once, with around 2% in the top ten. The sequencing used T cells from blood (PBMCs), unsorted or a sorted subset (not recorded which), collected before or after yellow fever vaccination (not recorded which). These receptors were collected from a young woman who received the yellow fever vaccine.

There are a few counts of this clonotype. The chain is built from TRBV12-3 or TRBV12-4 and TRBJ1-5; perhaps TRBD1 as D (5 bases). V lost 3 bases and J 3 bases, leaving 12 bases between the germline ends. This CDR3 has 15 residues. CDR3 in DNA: TGTGCCAGCAGTTTCGGGAGGGGCGACAATCAGCCCCAGCATTTT. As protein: CASSFGRGDNQPQHF.

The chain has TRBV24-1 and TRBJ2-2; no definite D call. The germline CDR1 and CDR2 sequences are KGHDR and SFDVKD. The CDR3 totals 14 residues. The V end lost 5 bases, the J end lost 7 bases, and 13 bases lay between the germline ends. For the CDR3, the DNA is TGTGCCACCAGTGGAAGCTTGTATGGCGGGGAGCTGTTTTTT. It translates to CATSGSLYGGELFF.

For the CDR3, the DNA is TGTGCCTCTCGGTGGAGTCTAGCGGACACAGATACGCAGTATTTT. This sequence encodes CASRWSLADTDTQYF. This rearrangement joins TRBV2 to TRBJ2-3, with TRBD2 identical over 7 bases. The ends lost 11 bases at V and 2 bases at J; junction bases unmatched: 13. Germline V gene lookup returns CDR1 SNHLY and CDR2 FYNNEI. This CDR3 contains 15 residues.

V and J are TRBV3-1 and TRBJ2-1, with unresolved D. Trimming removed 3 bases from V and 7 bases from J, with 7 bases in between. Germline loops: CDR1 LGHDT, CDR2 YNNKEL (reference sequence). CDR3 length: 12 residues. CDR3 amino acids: CASSQRLNEQFF. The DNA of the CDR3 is TGTGCCAGCAGCCAGAGACTGAATGAGCAGTTCTTC.

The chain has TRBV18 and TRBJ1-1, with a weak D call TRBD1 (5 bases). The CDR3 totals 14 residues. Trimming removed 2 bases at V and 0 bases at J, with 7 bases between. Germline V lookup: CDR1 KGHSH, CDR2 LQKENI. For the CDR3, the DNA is TGTGCCAGCTCACCAGCGGGACTGAACACTGAAGCTTTCTTT. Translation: CASSPAGLNTEAFF.

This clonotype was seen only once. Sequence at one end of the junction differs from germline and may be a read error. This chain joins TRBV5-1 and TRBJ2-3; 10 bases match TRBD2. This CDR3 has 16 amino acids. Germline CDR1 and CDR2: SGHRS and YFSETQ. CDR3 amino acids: CASSITSGISKDTQYF. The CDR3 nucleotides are TGCGCCAGCAGCATTACTAGCGGGATCAGCAAAGATACGCAGTATTTT.

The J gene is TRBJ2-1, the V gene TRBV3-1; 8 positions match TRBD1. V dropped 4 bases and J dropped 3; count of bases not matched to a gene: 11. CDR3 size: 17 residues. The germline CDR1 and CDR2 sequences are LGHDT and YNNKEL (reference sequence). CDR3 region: CASSPQGAANYYNEQFF. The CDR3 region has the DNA TGTGCCAGCAGCCCTCAGGGGGCCGCAAACTACTACAATGAGCAGTTCTTC.

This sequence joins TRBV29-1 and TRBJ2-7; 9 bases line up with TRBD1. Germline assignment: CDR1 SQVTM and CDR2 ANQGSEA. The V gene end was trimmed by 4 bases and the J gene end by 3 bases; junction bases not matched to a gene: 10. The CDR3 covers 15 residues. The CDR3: CSVGWGQGKFYEQYF. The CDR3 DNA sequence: TGCAGCGTTGGGTGGGGACAGGGTAAATTCTACGAGCAGTACTTC.

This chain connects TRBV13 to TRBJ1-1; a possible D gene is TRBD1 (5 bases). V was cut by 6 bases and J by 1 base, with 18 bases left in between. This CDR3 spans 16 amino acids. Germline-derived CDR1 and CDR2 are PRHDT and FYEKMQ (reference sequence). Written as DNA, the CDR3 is TGTGCCAGCAGTTTCGACAAGACAGCTAGGAACACTGAAGCTTTCTTT. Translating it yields CASSFDKTARNTEAFF.

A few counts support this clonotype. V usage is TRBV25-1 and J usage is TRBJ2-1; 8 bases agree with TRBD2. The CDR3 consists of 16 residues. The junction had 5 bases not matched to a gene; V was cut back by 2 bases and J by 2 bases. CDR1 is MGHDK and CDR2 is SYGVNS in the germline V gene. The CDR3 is CASSEDTSGTYNEQFF. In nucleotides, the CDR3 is TGTGCCAGCAGTGAAGATACTAGCGGAACCTACAATGAGCAGTTCTTC.

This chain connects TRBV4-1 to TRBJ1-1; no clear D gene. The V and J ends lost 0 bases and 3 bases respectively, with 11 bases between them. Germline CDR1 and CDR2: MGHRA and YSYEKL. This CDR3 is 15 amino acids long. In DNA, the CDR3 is TGCGCCAGCAGCCAAGACCTGGGTTGGGACACTGAAGCTTTCTTT. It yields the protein CASSQDLGWDTEAFF.

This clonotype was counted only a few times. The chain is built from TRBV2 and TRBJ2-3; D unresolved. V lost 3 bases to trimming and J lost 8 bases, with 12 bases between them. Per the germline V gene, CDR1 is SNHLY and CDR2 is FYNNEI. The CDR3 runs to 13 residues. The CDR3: CASSEGSFVTQYF. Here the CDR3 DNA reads TGTGCCAGCAGTGAGGGGTCTTTCGTTACGCAGTATTTT.

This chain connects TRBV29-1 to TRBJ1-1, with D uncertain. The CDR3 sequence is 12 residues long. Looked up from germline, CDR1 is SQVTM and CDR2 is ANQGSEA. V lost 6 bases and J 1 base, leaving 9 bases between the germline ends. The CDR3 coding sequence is TGCAGCGTCGGAGACTGGAACACTGAAGCTTTCTTT. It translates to CSVGDWNTEAFF.